The 24 T cell receptor beta chains listed next were all sequenced from one sample in a study of T cells in Graves' hyperthyroidism and ophthalmopathy. RNA transcripts were the template for amplifying TCR beta CDR3 regions. RT-PCR in the first round (using the HTBI primer set) targeted the TCR CDR3. TCRdb re-derived calls from the multiplex PCR reads in MiXCR, one entry per CDR3 protein. The top ten hold about 8.9% of the sample, which has roughly 840,000 distinct CDR3 sequences, 35% to 45% seen once. Specimen: blood. The receptors shown here come from a man aged 18-30 years with Graves' hyperthyroidism.

The chain uses TRBV12-3 or TRBV12-4 and TRBJ1-1; D is unresolved. The CDR3 has 14 residues. V gave up 3 bases and J gave up 0 bases, with 8 bases separating them. The CDR3 region is CASSFSVVNTEAFF. In DNA, the CDR3 is TGTGCCAGCAGTTTCTCTGTCGTGAACACTGAAGCTTTCTTT.

The rearrangement links TRBV20-1 to TRBJ2-5; maybe TRBD2 (7 bases). The germline V gene encodes CDR1 DFQATT and CDR2 SNEGSKA (reference sequence). The CDR3 spans 13 residues. Deletions cut 5 bases from V and 5 bases from J, with 15 bases between. The CDR3: CSADRGALETQYF. The CDR3 DNA is TGCAGTGCTGATCGGGGGGCTCTGGAGACCCAGTACTTC.

This clonotype was seen only a few times. This rearrangement joins TRBV11-2 to TRBJ2-7, with D uncertain. The CDR3 covers 15 residues. Germline CDR1 reads SGHAT; CDR2 reads FQNNGV. V was pared by 1 base and J by 6 bases, with 16 bases between. In DNA form, the CDR3 reads TGTGCCAGCAGCTTAGTCCGTACTGCCCCGTCCGAGCAGTACTTC. Translated: CASSLVRTAPSEQYF.

This clonotype was found a few times. The CDR3 DNA follows: TGTGCCAGCAGAGACGAGACCCAGTACTTC. Its translation is CASRDETQYF. V gene TRBV6-5 combines with J gene TRBJ2-5; no firm D call. Germline V gene sequence: CDR1 MNHEY, CDR2 SVGAGI. The germline V and J ends were trimmed by 6 bases and 5 bases, with 4 bases remaining between them. CDR3 size: 10 residues.

The genes are TRBV9 and TRBJ2-5; 12 bases agree with TRBD2. The V segment lost 2 bases and the J segment 1 base; nucleotides outside the gene matches: 0. Germline values: CDR1 SGDLS, CDR2 YYNGEE. The CDR3 length is 15 residues. The CDR3 reads CASSVTSGSQETQYF. DNA for the CDR3: TGTGCCAGCAGCGTGACTAGCGGGAGCCAAGAGACCCAGTACTTC.

The gene calls are TRBV20-1 and TRBJ1-4; 8 bases agree with TRBD1. Germline V gene data show CDR1 as DFQATT and CDR2 as SNEGSKA (reference sequence). The CDR3 consists of 12 residues. V shed 4 bases and J 8 bases; nucleotides not matched to a gene: 3. The CDR3 protein is CSATRTGEKLFF. The CDR3 nucleotides read TGCAGTGCTACTAGGACAGGGGAAAAACTGTTTTTT.

The rearrangement joins TRBV9 to TRBJ2-3; D is possibly TRBD1 (6 bases). The ends were cut back, 3 bases at V and 6 bases at J, with 11 bases in the middle. CDR3 length equals 13 residues. Germline V gene lookup returns CDR1 SGDLS and CDR2 YYNGEE. CDR3 protein: CASSATGSDTQYF. CDR3 bases: TGTGCCAGCAGCGCTACAGGGTCGGATACGCAGTATTTT.

The chain combines TRBV7-8 with TRBJ2-2; D possibly corresponds to TRBD2 (7 bases). This CDR3 comprises 17 residues. Germline CDR1 reads SGHVS; CDR2 reads FQNEAQ. Deletions cut 4 bases from V and 3 bases from J, with 18 bases between. The CDR3 coding sequence is TGTGCCAGCAGCTCCCTTGGAGGGGGAGGGTACACCGGGGAGCTGTTTTTT. As protein: CASSSLGGGGYTGELFF. The full variable domain, rest sourced from reference TRBV7-8 and TRBJ2-2, is GAGVSQSPRYKVAKRGQDVALRCDPISGHVSLFWYQQALGQGPEFLTYFQNEAQLDKSGLPSDRFFAERPEGSVSTLKIQRTQQEDSAVYLCASSSLGGGGYTGELFFGEGSRLTVL.

This clonotype was detected ten times or more. The gene calls are TRBV2 and TRBJ1-6; no firm D call. The CDR3 is 14 amino acids. Germline V gene sequence: CDR1 SNHLY, CDR2 FYNNEI. V was shortened by 4 bases and J by 5 bases, with 9 bases between the two germline ends. The CDR3 DNA reads TGTGCCAGCAGTGGAGAAGCAAATAATTCACCCCTCCACTTT. This translates into CASSGEANNSPLHF.

The sample holds many counts of this clonotype. CDR3 amino acids: CSPPEAGCQPQHF. DNA of the CDR3: TGCAGTCCCCCGGAGGCAGGGTGTCAGCCCCAGCATTTT. The gene calls are TRBV29-1 and TRBJ1-5, with D perhaps matching TRBD1 (5 bases). The CDR3 has 13 amino acids. Germline-derived CDR1 and CDR2 are SQVTM and ANQGSEA.

A remark on this clonotype: The junction does not match germline at one end; this may be a read error. The genes are TRBV10-3 and TRBJ1-1; unclear D gene. Looked up from germline, CDR1 is ENHRY and CDR2 is SYGVKD. This CDR3 spans 13 amino acids. Here the CDR3 DNA reads TGTGCCAGCAGTCACACCCAGCTAACTGAAGCTTTCTTT. It yields the protein CASSHTQLTEAFF.

The J gene is TRBJ1-5, the V gene TRBV5-6, with D possibly being TRBD1 (6 bases). This CDR3 has 13 amino acids. V lost 2 bases and J 14 bases, leaving 17 bases between the germline ends. Germline loops: CDR1 SGHDT, CDR2 YYEEEE. The CDR3 spells CASSFGGRMDEHF. The CDR3 DNA reads as TGTGCCAGCAGCTTCGGGGGGCGGATGGACGAGCATTTT.

This chain connects TRBV12-3 or TRBV12-4 to TRBJ2-2; a weak D match, TRBD1 (6 bases). With 3 bases removed from V and 6 bases from J, the gap between germline ends came to 14 bases. CDR3 length: 15 residues. The CDR3 spells CASSFRQGPAGELFF. The DNA of the CDR3 is TGTGCCAGCAGTTTCAGGCAGGGGCCGGCCGGGGAGCTGTTTTTT.

Only one count was recorded for this clonotype. A read error is possible here, since a much larger clone lies one base away. The genes are TRBV5-5 and TRBJ2-5; 8 nucleotides line up with TRBD1. Germline V gives CDR1 SGHKS, CDR2 YYEKEE (reference sequence). V shed 2 bases, J shed 1 base, and the junction held 1 base outside the gene matches. This CDR3 spans 14 amino acids. The CDR3 region is CASSFQGAQETQYF. CDR3 nucleotides: TGTGCCAGCAGCTTCCAGGGGGCCCAAGAGACCCAGTACTTC.

This clonotype was found many times. The chain uses TRBV20-1 and TRBJ1-2, with TRBD1 matching over 7 bases. Trimming cost V 3 bases and J 4 bases; bases outside gene matches: 5. Germline V gene lookup returns CDR1 DFQATT and CDR2 SNEGSKA (reference sequence). The CDR3 length is 13 residues. The CDR3 DNA reads as TGCAGTGCTAGCGACCCAGGGGGCTATGGCTACACCTTC. Translated: CSASDPGGYGYTF.

This chain joins TRBV5-1 and TRBJ1-6; D gene unclear. The germline V gene has CDR1 SGHRS and CDR2 YFSETQ. The CDR3 runs 17 residues. Trimming took 0 bases from V and 4 from J, leaving 14 bases between them. CDR3 sequence (DNA): TGCGCCAGCAGCTTGGCCTGGAGTCTCGTATATAATTCACCCCTCCACTTT. Its protein is CASSLAWSLVYNSPLHF.

The V and J genes are TRBV10-3 and TRBJ1-1; D is possibly TRBD1 (5 bases). Trimming removed 11 bases from V and 0 bases from J, with 10 bases in between. This CDR3 region has 12 residues. Per the germline V gene, CDR1 is ENHRY and CDR2 is SYGVKD. The CDR3, as DNA: TGTGCCGTTGGACATATGAACACTGAAGCTTTCTTT. Translating gives CAVGHMNTEAFF.

This clonotype has ten or more counts. The chain carries TRBV9 and TRBJ2-5; D may be TRBD2 (5 bases). The CDR3 sequence is 13 residues long. Germline CDR1 reads SGDLS; CDR2 reads YYNGEE. The V end lost 3 bases, the J end lost 4 bases, and 10 bases lay between the germline ends. CDR3 loop: CASSGGLPETQYF. CDR3 in DNA: TGTGCCAGCAGCGGCGGGCTCCCAGAGACCCAGTACTTC.

There are many counts of this clonotype. The chain carries TRBV25-1 and TRBJ1-4; D gene uncertain. Trimming left V 2 bases short and J 5 bases short, with 12 bases between. This CDR3 region has 15 residues. In germline, CDR1 is MGHDK, CDR2 SYGVNS. CDR3 bases: TGTGCCAGCAGTGAAGGTAGCAGGCGGAATGAAAAACTGTTTTTT. Encoded protein: CASSEGSRRNEKLFF. Based on the CDR3 plus reference TRBV25-1 and TRBJ1-4, the full variable domain is EADIYQTPRYLVIGTGKKITLECSQTMGHDKMYWYQQDPGMELHLIHYSYGVNSTEKGDLSSESTVSRIRTEHFPLTLESARPSHTSQYLCASSEGSRRNEKLFFGSGTQLSVL.

This clonotype has at least ten counts. An end of the junction differs from the germline gene, which may be a read error. This chain connects TRBV4-1 to TRBJ1-1, with D maybe TRBD1 (5 bases). Germline V gives CDR1 MGHRA, CDR2 YSYEKL. The length of the CDR3 is 13 residues. Here the CDR3 DNA reads TGTGCCAGCAGCCAGGAGGGGCGGACTGAAGCTTTCTTT. This gives the protein CASSQEGRTEAFF.

Only a few counts were recorded for this clonotype. This rearrangement joins TRBV7-9 to TRBJ1-1, with D maybe TRBD1 (5 bases). The CDR3 covers 15 residues. Germline V gives CDR1 SEHNR, CDR2 FQNEAQ (reference sequence). Trimming removed 5 bases at V and 4 bases at J, with 17 bases between. Here the CDR3 DNA reads TGTGCCAGCAGCCCCCGGGGGGGATTGGGCACTGAAGCTTTCTTT. It is translated as CASSPRGGLGTEAFF.

This clonotype was detected ten times or more. The CDR3 here is CASSVGERYEQYF. The CDR3 DNA follows: TGTGCCAGCAGCGTAGGGGAGAGGTACGAGCAGTACTTC. The chain couples TRBV9 to TRBJ2-7, with D perhaps matching TRBD2 (5 bases). With 0 bases removed from V and 4 bases from J, the gap between germline ends came to 8 bases. Germline-derived CDR1 and CDR2 are SGDLS and YYNGEE. The length of the CDR3 is 13 residues.

The V call is TRBV11-2, the J call TRBJ1-1, with D uncertain. CDR1 SGHAT and CDR2 FQNNGV come from the germline V gene. The CDR3 covers 13 residues. V dropped 4 bases and J dropped 6 bases, with 12 bases sitting between them. The CDR3, as DNA: TGTGCCAGCAGCTACCCTGGGGTCGCTGAAGCTTTCTTT. It codes for CASSYPGVAEAFF.

This clonotype was observed many times. The gene calls are TRBV15 and TRBJ2-5; D possibly corresponds to TRBD1 (6 bases). This CDR3 contains 15 residues. With 5 bases removed from V and 3 bases from J, the gap between germline ends came to 16 bases. CDR1 and CDR2 (germline): LNHNV, YYDKDF (reference sequence). Written as DNA, the CDR3 is TGTGCCACCAGCGACCCAGGGGAAAGTGAAGAGACCCAGTACTTC. It is translated as CATSDPGESEETQYF.